Below are 18 T cell receptor delta chains sequenced from a single sample in a study of gamma-delta T cells after stem cell transplantation. TCRdb used CATT to re-call clones from the RT-PCR reads. The repertoire holds 15,000 to 17,000 delta-chain clones, with 9% to 9.5% as singletons. The sample taken for sequencing was gamma-delta T cells. These receptors all come from a human donor. It is not recorded whose cells these are; they may come from a transplant donor.

This clone occurred a few times. The protein in TCRdb stems from a much larger clone and differs at residue 4 from this DNA's translation, likely a read error; here the protein is translated from the DNA. This sample also contains other DNA sequences that code for the same CDR3. V usage is TRDV3 and J usage is TRDJ1; D unresolved. The CDR3 length is 16 residues. With 4 bases removed from V and 0 bases from J, the gap between germline ends came to 21 bases. CDR1 TVYSNPD and CDR2 GDNSRS come from the germline V gene (reference sequence). CDR3 sequence reads: CACVCVGATDTDKLIF. CDR3 coding DNA: TGTGCCTGCGTCTGCGTCGGTGCGACGGACACCGATAAACTCATCTTT.

A remark on this clone: TCRdb assigns this DNA the protein of a much larger clone, which departs from its translation at residue 7; this likely reflects a read error, and the protein shown comes from translating the DNA. V is TRDV2 and J is TRDJ1; D is unresolved. Trimming took off 0 bases at V and 0 bases at J, with 16 bases between the two ends. Germline CDR1 is GEAIGNYY and CDR2 is EKD. The CDR3 loop spans 17 amino acids. For the CDR3, the DNA is TGTGCCTGTGACACCGTAATACCCAAAAAGTACACCGATAAACTCATCTTT. Its translation is CACDTVIPKKYTDKLIF.

Many counts were recorded for this clone. The protein given by TCRdb reflects a much larger clone and differs at residue 6 from this DNA's translation, likely from a read error; the protein shown is the DNA's translation. The V gene is TRDV2, the J gene TRDJ1, with D tentatively TRDD3 (6 bases). The CDR3 extends over 16 amino acids. Trimming removed 1 base from V and 0 bases from J, with 14 bases in between. Per the germline V gene, CDR1 is GEAIGNYY and CDR2 is EKD. In nucleotides, the CDR3 is TGTGCCTGTGACACTCGGGGGGAGACTCACACCGATAAACTCATCTTT. Encoded protein: CACDTRGETHTDKLIF.

A remark on this clone: One base away lies a much larger clone, so this may be a sequencing read error. This chain links TRDV1 with TRDJ1; tentatively, D is TRDD2 or TRDD3 (6 bases each). Trimming took off 1 base at V and 0 bases at J, with 42 bases between the two ends. Germline lookup yields CDR1 TSWWSYY and CDR2 QGS. This CDR3 contains 26 residues. Here the CDR3 reads CALGEPKLRLASGALSLPDYTDKLIF. The DNA for the CDR3 is TGTGCTCTTGGGGAACCTAAACTTCGCCTCGCTTCTGGGGCCCTTAGCCTTCCCGACTACACCGATAAACTCATCTTT.

The V call is TRDV2, the J call TRDJ1; a weak D match, TRDD3 (6 bases). Deletions cut 0 bases from V and 0 bases from J, with 28 bases between. The CDR3 has 21 residues. Germline V lookup: CDR1 GEAIGNYY, CDR2 EKD. CDR3 region: CACDTLGDLGLLRAYTDKLIF. CDR3 sequence (DNA): TGTGCCTGTGACACCCTTGGCGACCTGGGGTTACTAAGAGCGTACACCGATAAACTCATCTTT.

By frequency in the sample, this clone is medium-sized. Different DNA sequences within this sample yield the same CDR3. The rearrangement uses TRDV2 and TRDJ1, with 8 bases fitting TRDD3. The CDR3 is 17 residues long. With V trimmed by 2 bases and J by 0 bases, 10 bases remained unmatched. CDR1 and CDR2 from the germline V gene are GEAIGNYY and EKD. The CDR3 loop is CACDRLGDVLYTDKLIF. The CDR3 DNA sequence: TGTGCCTGTGACAGGCTGGGGGACGTCTTGTACACCGATAAACTCATCTTT.

This clone occurred many times. A much larger clone differs by one base, so this may be a read error. The chain's CDR3 is CACDSLRSSSRGAYTDKLIF. In DNA form, the CDR3 reads TGTGCCTGTGACAGCCTACGCTCATCTTCCCGGGGGGCGTACACCGATAAACTCATCTTT. The V call is TRDV2, the J call TRDJ1; D is perhaps TRDD2 or TRDD3 (5 bases each). V was cut by 2 bases and J by 0 bases, with 27 bases left in between. Germline-derived CDR1 and CDR2 are GEAIGNYY and EKD. The CDR3 loop spans 20 amino acids.

This clone counts as medium-sized. A read error is possible here, since a much larger clone lies one base away. The J gene is TRDJ1, the V gene TRDV2, with D possibly being TRDD3 (6 bases). V was cut by 2 bases and J by 2 bases, with 14 bases left in between. This CDR3 has 15 residues. CDR1 and CDR2 (germline): GEAIGNYY, EKD. DNA of the CDR3: TGTGCCTGTGACATAGTCCGGGGGACAACCGATAAACTCATCTTT. This translates into CACDIVRGTTDKLIF.

A few counts support this clone. TCRdb shows a much larger clone's protein in place of this DNA's translation, and the two differ at residue 5, likely through a read error; the protein shown is translated from the DNA. The chain uses TRDV3 and TRDJ1; no reliable D call. V lost 4 bases to trimming and J lost 0 bases, with 18 bases between them. The CDR3 runs to 15 residues. From germline, CDR1 is TVYSNPD and CDR2 GDNSRS (reference sequence). CDR3 nucleotides: TGTGCCTGTTCAAGCAGGCCGCGGTACACCGATAAACTCATCTTT. This codes for CACSSRPRYTDKLIF.

This clone was observed a handful of times. TCRdb pairs this DNA with a much larger clone's protein that differs at residue 11, likely a read error; the protein shown was translated from the DNA. The rearrangement joins TRDV3 to TRDJ1; the D is unclear. The V and J ends lost 4 bases and 4 bases respectively, with 25 bases between them. CDR3 length equals 16 residues. The germline V gene has CDR1 TVYSNPD and CDR2 GDNSRS (reference sequence). The CDR3 protein is CACGCVGATDIDKLIF. The CDR3 DNA sequence: TGTGCCTGCGGCTGCGTCGGGGCGACGGACATCGATAAACTCATCTTT.

Comment on this clone: With only one base between it and a far larger clone, this is likely a read error. Different DNA sequences within this sample yield the same CDR3. The rearrangement links TRDV2 to TRDJ1; 10 nucleotides match TRDD3. The CDR3 has 19 amino acids. V was clipped by 1 base and J by 0 bases; unmatched bases: 13. The V gene's germline CDR1 is GEAIGNYY and CDR2 EKD. The CDR3 region is CACDTVPTTGGLYTDKLIF. For the CDR3, the DNA is TGTGCCTGTGACACTGTTCCTACTACTGGGGGATTGTACACCGATAAACTCATCTTT.

This clone was counted many times. TCRdb's entry gives the protein of a much larger clone, which mismatches this DNA's translation at residue 14, likely from a read error; the protein reported here is translated from the DNA. The sample holds other DNA sequences that translate to the same CDR3. J is TRDJ1 and V is TRDV1, with a possible D match to TRDD2 (5 bases). The CDR3 runs 17 residues. Germline V lookup: CDR1 TSWWSYY, CDR2 QGS. The CDR3 DNA reads as TGTGCTCTTGGGAAACGAATCACATTTCGGGCTTCCGATGAACTCATCTTT. This sequence encodes CALGKRITFRASDELIF.

This clone was observed a handful of times. This same CDR3 is encoded by further DNA sequences in the sample. The V and J genes are TRDV2 and TRDJ1; 7 bases match TRDD3. The ends lost 0 bases at V and 1 base at J; junction bases unmatched: 22. The V gene's germline CDR1 is GEAIGNYY and CDR2 EKD. The CDR3 is 21 amino acids. CDR3 sequence (DNA): TGTGCCTGTGACACCGTTGAGTGCCACCTGCGTACTGGGGTACTCACCGATAAACTCATCTTT. Its translation: CACDTVECHLRTGVLTDKLIF.

This clone has at least ten counts. One base separates it from a far larger clone, so it is likely a read error. V usage is TRDV2 and J usage is TRDJ1, with TRDD3 matching over 8 bases. CDR3 length: 15 residues. CDR1 is GEAIGNYY, CDR2 EKD, per germline. V lost 0 bases, J lost 2 bases, and 4 bases stayed unmatched. CDR3 DNA sequence: TGTGCCTGTGACACCGAGGGGGATAAAACCGATAAACTCATCTTT. It specifies CACDTEGDKTDKLIF.

For this clone: TCRdb attributes to this sequence the protein of a much larger clone, which differs from the DNA translation at residue 9; a read error is likely, and the protein displayed is translated from the DNA. This rearrangement joins TRDV2 to TRDJ1; 9 bases agree with TRDD3. CDR1 is GEAIGNYY and CDR2 is EKD in the germline V gene. There are 17 residues in the CDR3. The junction had 10 bases not matched to a gene; V was cut back by 3 bases and J by 0 bases. The CDR3 spells CACDLLGEGTYTDKLIF. The CDR3, as DNA: TGTGCCTGTGACTTACTGGGGGAGGGGACCTACACCGATAAACTCATCTTT.

This clone came up a few times. It is likely a read error: a sequence one base away is far more abundant. This sample also contains other DNA sequences that code for the same CDR3. This rearrangement joins TRDV2 to TRDJ1, with TRDD3 identical over 8 bases. The CDR3 sequence is 17 residues long. V shed 1 base, J shed 2 bases, and the junction held 11 bases outside the gene matches. Germline V CDR1 and CDR2: GEAIGNYY, EKD. The CDR3, as DNA: TGTGCCTGTGACACGAAATTGGGGGATCCCATTACCGATAAACTCATCTTT. Amino acids: CACDTKLGDPITDKLIF.

Worth noting for this clone: This DNA translates differently at residue 4 from the TCRdb protein, which is that of a much larger clone; a read error is likely, and the protein shown is the DNA's own translation. V and J are TRDV2 and TRDJ1; 9 nucleotides agree with TRDD3. This CDR3 is built from 18 residues. Germline CDR1 reads GEAIGNYY; CDR2 reads EKD. This CDR3 reads CACVTVLGDPGRTDKLIF. The DNA of the CDR3 is TGTGCCTGTGTCACCGTACTGGGGGACCCCGGGAGGACCGATAAACTCATCTTT.

A note on this clone: A junction end diverges from the germline sequence, so it may reflect a read error. The same CDR3 also results from other DNA sequences found in this sample. V usage is TRDV2 and J usage is TRDJ3, with 11 bases fitting TRDD3. Germline CDR1 reads GEAIGNYY; CDR2 reads EKD. CDR3 length equals 20 residues. The CDR3 spells CACELVLGDTSSCDTRQMFF. The CDR3 DNA reads TGTGCCTGTGAACTAGTCCTGGGGGATACCAGCTCCTGTGACACCCGCCAGATGTTTTTC.